One sample yielded the 23 T cell receptor beta chains listed below, sequenced in a study of blood T cell repertoires in COVID-19 (TCRdb year 2020). Receptor amplification or capture employed the immunoSEQ multiplex PCR assay. The immuneACCESS repertoire file appears here via TCRdb, limited to in-frame rearrangements. These files lack a portion of the clones; in checked studies, under half of the deficit traces to unresolved V genes, and the cause of the others is not known. This sample has 110,000 or so clones in its table, and roughly four fifths of those were observed once. The top ten clonotypes cover 15% of the sample. Sequenced sample: peripheral blood. The receptors shown here come from a woman of 80 years or more with acute or convalescent COVID-19.

The genes are TRBV11-3 and TRBJ2-5, with D perhaps TRBD2 (6 bases). The V gene's germline CDR1 is SGHNT and CDR2 YENEEA. V was pared by 2 bases and J by 5 bases, with 15 bases between. This CDR3 region has 15 residues. CDR3: CASSLPAGTRETQYF. CDR3 sequence (DNA): TGTGCCAGCAGCTTACCGGCGGGAACGAGGGAGACCCAGTACTTC.

V usage is TRBV28 and J usage is TRBJ1-5; TRBD1 agrees at 7 bases. Germline loops: CDR1 MDHEN, CDR2 SYDVKM. There are 16 residues in the CDR3. Trimming cost V 4 bases and J 6 bases; bases outside gene matches: 12. CDR3 coding DNA: TGTGCCAGCAGTTCTAGTGTACCAGGGGGAAGTCAGCCCCAGCATTTT. Protein product: CASSSSVPGGSQPQHF.

The rearrangement uses TRBV5-4 and TRBJ1-4, with D possibly being TRBD1 (5 bases). Looked up from germline, CDR1 is SGHNT and CDR2 is YYREEE (reference sequence). CDR3 length: 16 residues. V shed 4 bases and J shed 8 bases, with 21 bases lying between them. This CDR3 is CASSGGAAHREEKLFF. DNA of the CDR3: TGTGCCAGCAGCGGAGGGGCAGCCCATCGCGAGGAAAAACTGTTTTTT. The full variable domain, its missing parts supplied by reference TRBV5-4 and TRBJ1-4, is ETGVTQSPTHLIKTRGQQVTLRCSSQSGHNTVSWYQQALGQGPQFIFQYYREEENGRGNFPPRFSGLQFPNYSSELNVNALELDDSALYLCASSGGAAHREEKLFFGSGTQLSVL.

This chain links TRBV19 with TRBJ2-3; 8 bases align to TRBD2. J gave up 1 base and V 6 bases, and 9 bases lay outside the gene matches. CDR3 length equals 16 residues. In germline, CDR1 is LNHDA, CDR2 SQIVND (reference sequence). CDR3 sequence (DNA): TGTGCCAGTAGGATGAGCGGGAGTTTCGGCACAGATACGCAGTATTTT. Translation: CASRMSGSFGTDTQYF.

This chain links TRBV24-1 with TRBJ2-2; tentatively, D is TRBD1 (6 bases). The CDR3 is made up of 12 amino acids. V was trimmed by 10 bases and J by 4 bases, leaving 9 bases between them. The V gene's germline CDR1 is KGHDR and CDR2 SFDVKD. The CDR3 is CATTGSTGELFF. Here the CDR3 DNA reads TGTGCCACTACAGGGTCCACCGGGGAGCTGTTTTTT.

The rearrangement joins TRBV9 to TRBJ2-7; the D is unclear. Germline lookup yields CDR1 SGDLS and CDR2 YYNGEE. The CDR3 is 15 residues long. V was clipped by 4 bases and J by 2 bases, with 16 bases between them. In DNA form, the CDR3 reads TGTGCCAGCAGCCCTCGAACCGAAGCGACCTACGAGCAGTACTTC. Translation gives CASSPRTEATYEQYF.

The rearrangement uses TRBV19 and TRBJ2-5, with 7 bases identical to TRBD1. The CDR3 totals 15 residues. V trimming: 2 bases; J trimming: 1 base; junction bases outside the gene matches: 4. Germline V gene lookup returns CDR1 LNHDA and CDR2 SQIVND (reference sequence). The CDR3 DNA reads TGTGCCAGTAGTATATACAGGGGAATCCAAGAGACCCAGTACTTC. The encoded protein is CASSIYRGIQETQYF.

In its sample, this clone was seen a few times. The chain employs TRBV12-3 or TRBV12-4 and TRBJ2-1; 7 positions agree with TRBD1. The CDR3 has 13 amino acids. J gave up 6 bases and V 5 bases, and 4 bases lay outside the gene matches. The CDR3 reads CASSTGTVNEQFF. The CDR3 DNA is TGTGCCAGCAGTACCGGGACAGTCAATGAGCAGTTCTTC.

This sequence joins TRBV29-1 and TRBJ1-1; D call uncertain. CDR1 is SQVTM and CDR2 is ANQGSEA in the germline V gene. V gave up 6 bases and J gave up 5 bases, with 16 bases separating them. This CDR3 spans 13 amino acids. Written as DNA, the CDR3 is TGCAGCGTGGAGGAGGGAGTCGGGACTGAAGCTTTCTTT. This codes for CSVEEGVGTEAFF.

The chain couples TRBV5-1 to TRBJ2-1, with 8 positions matching TRBD2. The J segment lost 4 bases and the V segment lost 4 bases, leaving 4 bases of the junction unmatched. CDR3 length: 14 residues. Germline CDR1 and CDR2: SGHRS and YFSETQ. The CDR3 here is CASSPGTSYNEQFF. CDR3 DNA: TGCGCCAGCAGCCCGGGGACTAGTTACAATGAGCAGTTCTTC.

The rearrangement uses TRBV15 and TRBJ2-5, with D perhaps matching TRBD2 (5 bases). The CDR3 totals 15 residues. Trimming removed 3 bases from V and 5 bases from J, with 16 bases in between. Germline assignment: CDR1 LNHNV and CDR2 YYDKDF (reference sequence). In nucleotides, the CDR3 is TGTGCCACCAGCAGGTTTGAGGGTACGGGGGAGACCCAGTACTTC. Translated: CATSRFEGTGETQYF.

The chain has TRBV19 and TRBJ1-2; perhaps TRBD1 as D (6 bases). The CDR3 extends over 13 amino acids. V lost 4 bases and J 8 bases, leaving 14 bases between the germline ends. Looked up from germline, CDR1 is LNHDA and CDR2 is SQIVND (reference sequence). CDR3 amino acids: CASSTSQGYGYTF. Written as DNA, the CDR3 is TGTGCCAGTAGTACCTCACAGGGTTACGGCTACACCTTC. Full variable domain (rest looked up from reference TRBV19 and TRBJ1-2): DGGITQSPKYLFRKEGQNVTLSCEQNLNHDAMYWYRQDPGQGLRLIYYSQIVNDFQKGDIAEGYSVSREKKESFPLTVTSAQKNPTAFYLCASSTSQGYGYTFGSGTRLTVV.

This clone was observed at least ten times. The rearrangement links TRBV12-3 or TRBV12-4 to TRBJ1-2; D not certain. V dropped 1 base and J dropped 7 bases, with 10 bases sitting between them. The CDR3 covers 13 residues. The CDR3 DNA sequence: TGTGCCAGCAGTTTAGGCTTAAACGGTGGCTACACCTTC. Its protein product is CASSLGLNGGYTF.

The chain is built from TRBV3-1 (or the pseudogene TRBV3-2) and TRBJ2-2; 9 bases are shared with TRBD1. The junction had 6 bases not matched to a gene; V was cut back by 3 bases and J by 4 bases. The germline CDR1 and CDR2 sequences are LGHDT and YNNKEL (reference sequence). The CDR3 contains 16 residues. DNA for the CDR3: TGTGCCAGCAGCCAGGCCGGGACAGGGAGCACCGGGGAGCTGTTTTTT. Its translation: CASSQAGTGSTGELFF.

The CDR3 region has the DNA TGTGCCAGCTCACCCCCTCAAGCGGGAGTCGCAGATACGCAGTATTTT. Its protein is CASSPPQAGVADTQYF. This chain links TRBV18 with TRBJ2-3; 8 bases are a match to TRBD2. The length of the CDR3 is 16 residues. Germline assignment: CDR1 KGHSH and CDR2 LQKENI. Losses at the gene ends were 3 bases for V and 4 bases for J; bases not matched to a gene: 9.

The chain couples TRBV28 to TRBJ2-1, with 8 bases fitting TRBD2. The CDR3 contains 15 residues. Germline V gene lookup returns CDR1 MDHEN and CDR2 SYDVKM. The V and J ends lost 4 bases and 3 bases, in that order; junction bases with no gene match: 5. CDR3 loop: CASSSLGTSYNEQFF. In DNA, the CDR3 is TGTGCCAGCAGTTCCCTCGGGACTAGCTACAATGAGCAGTTCTTC.

The chain links TRBV5-8 to TRBJ2-3; possibly TRBD1 for D (6 bases). Germline V gene lookup returns CDR1 SGHTS and CDR2 YDEGEE. V dropped 2 bases and J dropped 2 bases, with 15 bases sitting between them. The CDR3 sequence is 16 residues long. The CDR3 coding sequence is TGTGCCAGCAGCTTTACAGGGCGGGTGGACACAGATACGCAGTATTTT. Amino acid sequence: CASSFTGRVDTDTQYF.

The rearrangement uses TRBV4-2 and TRBJ2-1; TRBD2 agrees at 10 bases. Unmatched junction bases numbered 9, after V lost 0 bases and J lost 4 bases. CDR3 size: 18 residues. From germline, CDR1 is LGHNA and CDR2 YNFKEQ. CDR3: CASSQDPTSGMGYNEQFF. DNA for the CDR3: TGTGCCAGCAGCCAAGATCCCACTAGCGGGATGGGGTACAATGAGCAGTTCTTC.

V and J are TRBV6-6 and TRBJ2-7, with TRBD1 matching 7 bases. Germline lookup yields CDR1 MNHNY and CDR2 SVGAGI (reference sequence). J gave up 7 bases and V 7 bases, and 10 bases lay outside the gene matches. The length of the CDR3 is 13 residues. The CDR3 nucleotides read TGTGCCAGCACCCGGGACAGCAGAAGGGAGCAGTACGTC. Amino acid sequence: CASTRDSRREQYV.

The chain recombines TRBV29-1 with TRBJ2-7; no clear D gene. The V gene lost 2 bases and the J gene lost 5 bases, with 10 bases spanning the gap. The CDR3 covers 12 residues. Germline lookup yields CDR1 SQVTM and CDR2 ANQGSEA. CDR3 sequence (DNA): TGCAGCGTTGAAACGAGCACCGACGAGCAGTACTTC. It yields the protein CSVETSTDEQYF.

J is TRBJ1-5 and V is TRBV2, with 9 bases identical to TRBD1. Trimming removed 10 bases from V and 1 base from J; junction bases left unmatched: 8. This CDR3 has 15 amino acids. Germline V gene data show CDR1 as SNHLY and CDR2 as FYNNEI. The CDR3 DNA reads TGTGCCACCCGGGGACAGGGATTGAGCAATCAGCCCCAGCATTTT. This encodes CATRGQGLSNQPQHF.

The rearrangement joins TRBV12-3 or TRBV12-4 to TRBJ1-2; D may be TRBD1 (6 bases). There are 13 residues in the CDR3. Trimming cost V 6 bases and J 1 base, with 9 bases left between them. The DNA for the CDR3 is TGTGCCAGCAGGAGGACAGATAACTATGGCTACACCTTC. Translated, it gives CASRRTDNYGYTF.

The chain has TRBV12-3 or TRBV12-4 and TRBJ1-5, with D possibly TRBD1 on 5 matching bases. The CDR3 spans 12 residues. Trimming removed 4 bases from V and 7 bases from J, with 8 bases in between. CDR3 nucleotides: TGTGCCAGCAGTTCAGGGAACCAGCCCCAGCATTTT. As protein: CASSSGNQPQHF.